This passage covers 27 T cell receptor beta chains from one sample sequenced in a study of cytomegalovirus exposure and HLA in healthy donors. The PCR used 60 Vbeta and 13 Jbeta primers. Clones were read by immunoSEQ multiplex PCR, and TCRdb kept only the in-frame ones, dropping some. This table holds around 99,000 clones, around 73% found once. The specimen was PBMCs. These receptors originate from a middle-aged man in good health and CMV-seronegative.

The chain joins TRBV4-3 to TRBJ2-2; tentative D call: TRBD2 (5 bases). The CDR3 spans 16 residues. V was pared by 0 bases and J by 4 bases, with 12 bases between. The germline V gene has CDR1 LGHNA and CDR2 YSLEER. The CDR3 DNA reads TGCGCCAGCAGCCAAGAAATCGGGATCGGCACCGGGGAGCTGTTTTTT. Translating it yields CASSQEIGIGTGELFF.

The gene calls are TRBV5-1 and TRBJ2-7, with 14 bases matching TRBD2. Unmatched junction bases numbered 8, after V lost 0 bases and J lost 0 bases. Germline V lookup: CDR1 SGHRS, CDR2 YFSETQ. This CDR3 spans 19 amino acids. CDR3 region: CASSLVGTSGGSSSYEQYF. In DNA form, the CDR3 reads TGCGCCAGCAGCTTGGTCGGGACTAGCGGGGGATCTAGCTCCTACGAGCAGTACTTC.

This clone occurred a few times. The chain has TRBV5-6 and TRBJ1-5; D gene unclear. The ends were cut back, 1 base at V and 2 bases at J, with 13 bases in the middle. Germline V gene lookup returns CDR1 SGHDT and CDR2 YYEEEE. There are 16 residues in the CDR3. The CDR3 here is CASSLFTTGGNQPQHF. The CDR3, as DNA: TGTGCCAGCAGCTTGTTCACGACGGGAGGCAATCAGCCCCAGCATTTT.

The chain employs TRBV19 and TRBJ2-7, with TRBD1 identical over 7 bases. CDR1 is LNHDA, CDR2 SQIVND, per germline (reference sequence). Unmatched junction bases numbered 7, after V lost 6 bases and J lost 5 bases. This CDR3 is 13 amino acids long. The CDR3 loop is CASSVAGGNEQYF. CDR3 DNA sequence: TGTGCCAGTAGCGTAGCAGGGGGAAACGAGCAGTACTTC.

This sequence joins TRBV23-1 and TRBJ2-7, with TRBD1 matching 8 bases. TRBV23-1 is reported as an ORF; its role is uncertain. The CDR3 is 18 residues long. V shed 1 base and J 8 bases; nucleotides not matched to a gene: 19. The CDR3 loop is CASSQFGPKSGQVSQQYF. In DNA, the CDR3 is TGCGCCAGCAGTCAATTTGGGCCCAAATCGGGACAGGTCTCCCAGCAGTACTTC.

In this sample, this clone turned up once. V and J are TRBV4-3 and TRBJ2-7; 13 nucleotides line up with TRBD2. Trimming took 0 bases from V and 5 from J; bases not matched to a gene: 10. CDR1 LGHNA and CDR2 YSLEER come from the germline V gene. The CDR3 length is 18 residues. CDR3 sequence: CASSQDLLAGGLGNEQYF. CDR3 bases: TGCGCCAGCAGCCAAGATTTACTAGCGGGGGGGCTGGGCAACGAGCAGTACTTC.

CDR3 in amino acids: CASSLMMQGNTGELFF. DNA for the CDR3: TGCGCCAGCAGCTTGATGATGCAGGGGAACACCGGGGAGCTGTTTTTT. The chain is built from TRBV5-1 and TRBJ2-2; D perhaps matches TRBD1 (5 bases). This CDR3 spans 16 amino acids. Looked up from germline, CDR1 is SGHRS and CDR2 is YFSETQ. Deletions cut 1 base from V and 1 base from J, with 11 bases between.

In this sample, this clone turned up a few times. The genes are TRBV7-3 and TRBJ2-6; the D gene is possibly TRBD1 (6 bases). Germline V CDR1 and CDR2: SGHTA, FQGTGA. Trimming shortened V by 5 bases and J by 0 bases, and 17 bases separated the two germline ends. The CDR3 is 18 residues long. CDR3 nucleotides: TGTGCCAGCAGCACGTTACCGGGACAAATCTCTGGGGCCAACGTCCTGACTTTC. It specifies CASSTLPGQISGANVLTF.

This chain joins TRBV6-5 and TRBJ1-2; 8 bases align to TRBD1. The CDR3 length is 13 residues. Germline lookup yields CDR1 MNHEY and CDR2 SVGAGI. The junction had 3 bases not matched to a gene; V was cut back by 6 bases and J by 3 bases. The CDR3 coding sequence is TGTGCCAGCAGCACAGGGGGGTACTATGGCTACACCTTC. Its translation is CASSTGGYYGYTF.

The chain links TRBV5-4 to TRBJ1-2; no clear D. Germline loops: CDR1 SGHNT, CDR2 YYREEE (reference sequence). Trimming left V 1 base short and J 3 bases short, with 16 bases between. The CDR3 is 16 residues long. CDR3 bases: TGTGCCAGCAGCTTGACCTCCGGGGAGGGTGACTATGGCTACACCTTC. It is translated as CASSLTSGEGDYGYTF.

The chain recombines TRBV5-1 with TRBJ1-4, with TRBD1 as a possible D gene (5 bases). CDR1 is SGHRS, CDR2 YFSETQ, per germline. Deletions cut 3 bases from V and 4 bases from J, with 19 bases between. The CDR3 spans 17 residues. CDR3 sequence (DNA): TGCGCCAGCAGCTGGGGCGCCTCGAGCTTGAATAATGAAAAACTGTTTTTT. This gives the protein CASSWGASSLNNEKLFF.

The chain joins TRBV15 to TRBJ2-5; D is possibly TRBD1 (6 bases). V was shortened by 0 bases and J by 4 bases, with 12 bases between the two germline ends. From germline, CDR1 is LNHNV and CDR2 YYDKDF (reference sequence). This CDR3 comprises 15 residues. CDR3 nucleotides: TGTGCCACCAGCAGAGATCTCGGCAGGGGAGAGACCCAGTACTTC. Protein product: CATSRDLGRGETQYF.

The chain links TRBV7-9 to TRBJ1-1; tentatively, D is TRBD1 (5 bases). Deletions cut 4 bases from V and 6 bases from J, with 15 bases between. The CDR3 is 14 residues long. Germline V gene data show CDR1 as SEHNR and CDR2 as FQNEAQ (reference sequence). CDR3 protein: CASSSGGGGAEAFF. Written as DNA, the CDR3 is TGTGCCAGCAGCTCCGGGGGGGGAGGGGCTGAAGCTTTCTTT.

The chain joins TRBV9 to TRBJ2-3; 7 bases fit TRBD1. This CDR3 has 15 amino acids. Germline trimming cut 1 base from V and 6 bases from J; bases unmatched to any gene: 8. In germline, CDR1 is SGDLS, CDR2 YYNGEE. The CDR3 sequence: CASSVMTGPSDTQYF. In nucleotides, the CDR3 is TGTGCCAGCAGCGTAATGACAGGGCCAAGCGATACGCAGTATTTT. Variable domain in full (rest from reference TRBV9 and TRBJ2-3): DSGVTQTPKHLITATGQRVTLRCSPRSGDLSVYWYQQSLDQGLQFLIQYYNGEERAKGNILERFSAQQFPDLHSELNLSSLELGDSALYFCASSVMTGPSDTQYFGPGTRLTVL.

This clone occurred a few times. The V gene is TRBV19, the J gene TRBJ2-3, with D maybe TRBD1 (6 bases). V shed 3 bases and J shed 0 bases, with 16 bases lying between them. This CDR3 contains 17 residues. Per germline, CDR1 LNHDA and CDR2 SQIVND (reference sequence). The CDR3 nucleotides read TGTGCCAGTAGTATTGGCAGGGGCGCCATTAGCACAGATACGCAGTATTTT. Protein: CASSIGRGAISTDTQYF.

In its sample, this clone was seen once. The chain has TRBV9 and TRBJ2-5, with 7 bases aligning to TRBD1. The CDR3 totals 17 residues. Germline CDR1 and CDR2: SGDLS and YYNGEE. Trimming removed 3 bases from V and 2 bases from J; junction bases left unmatched: 13. The CDR3 protein is CASSAGGWGTAQETQYF. The CDR3 DNA sequence: TGTGCCAGCAGCGCAGGGGGTTGGGGAACGGCGCAAGAGACCCAGTACTTC.

This sequence joins TRBV11-2 and TRBJ1-1; weak D call: TRBD1 (5 bases). The CDR3 extends over 16 amino acids. V was cut by 5 bases and J by 5 bases, with 21 bases left in between. The germline V gene encodes CDR1 SGHAT and CDR2 FQNNGV. The CDR3 loop reads CASSPRGGTAGTEAFF. For the CDR3, the DNA is TGTGCCAGCAGCCCCCGGGGGGGGACGGCGGGGACTGAAGCTTTCTTT.

The gene calls are TRBV12-5 and TRBJ1-1; possible D gene TRBD1, 6 bases. Germline CDR1 LGHNT, CDR2 FRNRAP. This CDR3 is 13 amino acids long. V was pared by 1 base and J by 7 bases, with 10 bases between. This CDR3 reads CASGLGGQFEAFF. In DNA, the CDR3 is TGTGCTAGTGGTTTGGGAGGACAGTTTGAAGCTTTCTTT. Drawing the rest from reference TRBV12-5 and TRBJ1-1, the complete variable domain is DARVTQTPRHKVTEMGQEVTMRCQPILGHNTVFWYRQTMMQGLELLAYFRNRAPLDDSGMPKDRFSAEMPDATLATLKIQPSEPRDSAVYFCASGLGGQFEAFFGQGTRLTVV.

In this sample, this clone turned up a few times. The chain uses TRBV10-3 and TRBJ2-7; a possible D gene is TRBD2 (5 bases). Per the germline V gene, CDR1 is ENHRY and CDR2 is SYGVKD. Trimming cost V 0 bases and J 6 bases, with 15 bases left between them. The CDR3 consists of 15 residues. DNA for the CDR3: TGTGCCATCAGTGAGTCGACTAACAGTGCGTTCGAGCAGTACTTC. It codes for CAISESTNSAFEQYF.

This clone came up a few times. This rearrangement joins TRBV5-1 to TRBJ2-3, with 11 bases fitting TRBD2. Looked up from germline, CDR1 is SGHRS and CDR2 is YFSETQ. The CDR3 is 16 residues long. Trimming cost V 4 bases and J 4 bases; bases outside gene matches: 8. The CDR3 coding sequence is TGCGCCAGCAGCCCAGGTAGCGGGGGGGCCCCAGATACGCAGTATTTT. Translating gives CASSPGSGGAPDTQYF. Together with reference TRBV5-1 and TRBJ2-3, the CDR3 gives the full variable domain: KAGVTQTPRYLIKTRGQQVTLSCSPISGHRSVSWYQQTPGQGLQFLFEYFSETQRNKGNFPGRFSGRQFSNSRSEMNVSTLELGDSALYLCASSPGSGGAPDTQYFGPGTRLTVL.

This sequence joins TRBV28 and TRBJ1-6, with D possibly matching TRBD1 (5 bases). V was clipped by 7 bases and J by 9 bases, with 10 bases between them. The CDR3 runs to 12 residues. Germline V lookup: CDR1 MDHEN, CDR2 SYDVKM. CDR3 residues: CASNGGGSPLHF. The DNA of the CDR3 is TGTGCCAGCAATGGGGGGGGTTCACCCCTCCACTTT.

A few counts support this clone. The chain employs TRBV5-1 and TRBJ1-2; 11 bases fit TRBD1. Trimming cost V 0 bases and J 6 bases; bases outside gene matches: 1. Germline-derived CDR1 and CDR2 are SGHRS and YFSETQ. The CDR3 contains 14 residues. The chain's CDR3 is CASSLGTGGNGYTF. Written as DNA, the CDR3 is TGCGCCAGCAGCTTGGGGACAGGGGGCAATGGCTACACCTTC. Full variable domain (remainder filled in from reference TRBV5-1 and TRBJ1-2): KAGVTQTPRYLIKTRGQQVTLSCSPISGHRSVSWYQQTPGQGLQFLFEYFSETQRNKGNFPGRFSGRQFSNSRSEMNVSTLELGDSALYLCASSLGTGGNGYTFGSGTRLTVV.

The chain links TRBV7-9 to TRBJ1-1, with D possibly TRBD1 on 6 matching bases. Trimming took 7 bases from V and 8 from J, leaving 11 bases between them. The germline gives CDR1 SEHNR, CDR2 FQNEAQ (reference sequence). The CDR3 sequence is 11 residues long. Here the CDR3 DNA reads TGTGCCAGCACCAGGGGCAGCGAAGCTTTCTTT. Encoded protein: CASTRGSEAFF.

The chain uses TRBV19 and TRBJ2-7; 7 nucleotides agree with TRBD1. This CDR3 spans 15 amino acids. The germline V gene encodes CDR1 LNHDA and CDR2 SQIVND (reference sequence). V shed 4 bases and J 4 bases; nucleotides not matched to a gene: 10. The DNA for the CDR3 is TGTGCCAGTAGTACGAGGACAGGCCTCGGGTACGAGCAGTACTTC. It translates to CASSTRTGLGYEQYF.

The CDR3 DNA reads TGTGCCAGCAGCTCTACGTTAAGGGAGTACGAGCAGTACTTC. It is translated as CASSSTLREYEQYF. The chain combines TRBV7-9 with TRBJ2-7; possible D gene TRBD2, 5 bases. The CDR3 runs 14 residues. Germline assignment: CDR1 SEHNR and CDR2 FQNEAQ (reference sequence). V lost 4 bases and J lost 4, with 14 bases in between.

This sequence joins TRBV7-9 and TRBJ1-4, with 9 bases identical to TRBD1. V lost 3 bases to trimming and J lost 7 bases; unmatched junction nucleotides: 9. In germline, CDR1 is SEHNR, CDR2 FQNEAQ (reference sequence). The CDR3 runs 16 residues. The CDR3 protein is CASSFDTGGSREKLFF. CDR3 coding DNA: TGTGCCAGCAGCTTCGATACAGGGGGCTCGCGTGAAAAACTGTTTTTT. The variable domain in full, completed from reference TRBV7-9 and TRBJ1-4, reads DTGVSQNPRHKITKRGQNVTFRCDPISEHNRLYWYRQTLGQGPEFLTYFQNEAQLEKSRLLSDRFSAERPKGSFSTLEIQRTEQGDSAMYLCASSFDTGGSREKLFFGSGTQLSVL.

A note on this clone: Germline and junction disagree at one end, which may indicate a read error. V is TRBV7-7 and J is TRBJ2-1; 7 bases are shared with TRBD2. CDR3 length equals 15 residues. CDR1 SSHAT and CDR2 FNYEAQ come from the germline V gene (reference sequence). CDR3 bases: TGTGCTAGCAGCGTCGGGGGGACCTCCTACAATGAGCAGTTCTTC. Amino acids: CASSVGGTSYNEQFF.